The 21 T cell receptor beta chains below come from one sample, sequenced in a study of cytomegalovirus exposure and HLA in healthy donors. This PCR relied on a set of 60 Vbeta primers and 13 Jbeta primers. Some clones are missing from TCRdb's copy, which holds only in-frame ones; the method was immunoSEQ multiplex PCR. The sample holds 130,000 to 150,000 clones, 80% seen once. Sample: PBMCs. Receptors originate from a man aged 40-49 years in good health and CMV-seropositive.

This clone was seen a handful of times. The J gene is TRBJ1-2, the V gene TRBV29-1; 10 bases are shared with TRBD1. Unmatched junction bases numbered 9, after V lost 1 base and J lost 4 bases. Per the germline V gene, CDR1 is SQVTM and CDR2 is ANQGSEA. CDR3 length: 16 amino acids. The CDR3 coding sequence is TGCAGCGTTGAAGTCCGACAGGGGGCGCGTGGCTATGGCTACACCTTC. This gives the protein CSVEVRQGARGYGYTF.

This sequence joins TRBV13 and TRBJ2-7; D possibly corresponds to TRBD1 (5 bases). CDR1 and CDR2 from the germline V gene are PRHDT and FYEKMQ (reference sequence). The CDR3 contains 16 residues. V shed 1 base and J shed 1 base, with 14 bases lying between them. The CDR3 reads CASSLAAGWGSYEQYF. Here the CDR3 DNA reads TGTGCCAGCAGCTTAGCCGCAGGGTGGGGATCCTACGAGCAGTACTTC.

Comments on this clone: Relative to the germline gene, one junction end is altered; a read error may explain this. The rearrangement links TRBV7-7 to TRBJ2-3; D might be TRBD2 (6 bases). Germline V CDR1 and CDR2: SSHAT, FNYEAQ (reference sequence). The CDR3 is 14 residues long. The CDR3 here is CASSRAGKAGTQYF. The CDR3 DNA is TGTGCTAGCAGCCGGGCGGGGAAGGCGGGTACGCAGTATTTT.

The V call is TRBV30, the J call TRBJ2-7; the match to TRBD2 covers 7 bases. CDR1 is GTSNPN, CDR2 SVGIG, per germline (reference sequence). The V gene end was trimmed by 2 bases and the J gene end by 6 bases; junction bases not matched to a gene: 10. CDR3 size: 14 residues. The CDR3, as DNA: TGTGCCTGGAGTATGGGGGAGGGCCGTTTCGAGCAGTACTTC. Translated, it gives CAWSMGEGRFEQYF.

The chain links TRBV18 to TRBJ1-1; D may be TRBD1 (5 bases). The germline CDR1 and CDR2 sequences are KGHSH and LQKENI. The CDR3 consists of 15 residues. The V and J ends lost 0 bases and 4 bases respectively, with 12 bases between them. The CDR3 DNA sequence: TGTGCCAGCTCACCACCGAAGGGGCCCGGCACTGAAGCTTTCTTT. Its translation is CASSPPKGPGTEAFF.

The gene calls are TRBV5-1 and TRBJ2-6, with D unresolved. Trimming left V 4 bases short and J 0 bases short, with 11 bases between. There are 16 residues in the CDR3. Germline CDR1 and CDR2: SGHRS and YFSETQ. CDR3 loop: CASSRTTGSGANVLTF. The CDR3 nucleotides are TGCGCCAGCAGCCGAACCACGGGCTCTGGGGCCAACGTCCTGACTTTC. Full variable domain (missing parts from reference TRBV5-1 and TRBJ2-6): KAGVTQTPRYLIKTRGQQVTLSCSPISGHRSVSWYQQTPGQGLQFLFEYFSETQRNKGNFPGRFSGRQFSNSRSEMNVSTLELGDSALYLCASSRTTGSGANVLTFGAGSRLTVL.

This clone was observed a single time. This sequence joins TRBV6-5 and TRBJ1-4; the D gene is possibly TRBD1 (6 bases). This CDR3 is 15 amino acids long. V was pared by 4 bases and J by 5 bases, with 14 bases between. Germline CDR1 is MNHEY and CDR2 is SVGAGI. CDR3 bases: TGTGCCAGCAGTTCCCTTAGGGGGACGAATGAAAAACTGTTTTTT. Protein product: CASSSLRGTNEKLFF.

V gene TRBV4-3 combines with J gene TRBJ1-3; D not resolved. V was cut by 4 bases and J by 0 bases, with 13 bases left in between. CDR1 is LGHNA and CDR2 is YSLEER in the germline V gene. The CDR3 consists of 16 residues. The CDR3 is CASSLEYEFSGNTIYF. The CDR3 region has the DNA TGCGCCAGCAGCCTTGAGTACGAGTTCTCTGGAAACACCATATATTTT.

A single count supports this clone. This chain joins TRBV19 and TRBJ2-3; no definite D call. The V gene's germline CDR1 is LNHDA and CDR2 SQIVND (reference sequence). This CDR3 region has 12 residues. Trimming took 8 bases from V and 4 from J, leaving 10 bases between them. The DNA of the CDR3 is TGTGCCAGTCTAGATCGGGCAGATACGCAGTATTTT. Translation: CASLDRADTQYF.

The genes are TRBV4-1 and TRBJ2-3; TRBD1 is a possible D gene (6 bases). CDR3 length: 16 amino acids. Per the germline V gene, CDR1 is MGHRA and CDR2 is YSYEKL. Trimming shortened V by 3 bases and J by 0 bases, and 13 bases separated the two germline ends. The CDR3 protein is CASSQHRDSSTDTQYF. The CDR3 bases are TGCGCCAGCAGCCAGCACAGGGATTCTAGCACAGATACGCAGTATTTT.

The chain recombines TRBV19 with TRBJ2-7, with 9 nucleotides matching TRBD1. V lost 7 bases, J lost 12 bases, and 13 bases stayed unmatched. Germline V CDR1 and CDR2: LNHDA, SQIVND (reference sequence). The CDR3 extends over 13 amino acids. DNA for the CDR3: TGTGCCAGTACCCCCGGGACAGGGCCCGCCTGGTACTTC. This encodes CASTPGTGPAWYF.

In regard to this clone: Other nucleotide sequences from this sample produce the same CDR3. The rearrangement joins TRBV5-4 to TRBJ2-3; TRBD2 might be the D (7 bases). The germline V and J ends were trimmed by 4 bases and 1 base, with 10 bases remaining between them. CDR3 length: 14 residues. Germline V gene data show CDR1 as SGHNT and CDR2 as YYREEE (reference sequence). The CDR3 sequence: CASSPGGRTDTQYF. The CDR3 DNA reads as TGTGCCAGCAGCCCGGGGGGCCGCACAGATACGCAGTATTTT.

This clone is a singleton in its sample. The V call is TRBV7-2, the J call TRBJ2-5, with TRBD2 matching over 9 bases. The CDR3 totals 14 residues. The V gene end was trimmed by 3 bases and the J gene end by 5 bases; junction bases not matched to a gene: 4. Germline CDR1 reads SGHTA; CDR2 reads FQGNSA. CDR3 residues: CASSFTGLAETQYF. CDR3 nucleotide sequence: TGTGCCAGCAGCTTCACGGGACTAGCCGAGACCCAGTACTTC.

This chain joins TRBV6-6 and TRBJ2-7, with 7 bases aligning to TRBD1. Germline V lookup: CDR1 MNHNY, CDR2 SVGAGI (reference sequence). V lost 4 bases and J lost 5; bases outside the gene matches: 8. The CDR3 runs to 14 residues. In DNA, the CDR3 is TGTGCCAGCAGTTCGGGACAGTCTAACAACGAGCAGTACTTC. Its protein is CASSSGQSNNEQYF.

The V and J genes are TRBV5-1 and TRBJ2-1; TRBD1 agrees at 9 bases. This CDR3 is 16 amino acids long. J gave up 9 bases and V 1 base, and 11 bases lay outside the gene matches. Germline loops: CDR1 SGHRS, CDR2 YFSETQ. The CDR3 DNA reads as TGCGCCAGCAGCTTGACCCCGGGACAGGGTTTTGGTGAGCAGTTCTTC. Translating gives CASSLTPGQGFGEQFF.

The chain uses TRBV6-1 and TRBJ2-7, with TRBD1 identical over 8 bases. V was pared by 2 bases and J by 4 bases, with 4 bases of the junction left unmatched. Germline assignment: CDR1 MNHNS and CDR2 SASEGT. The CDR3 contains 14 residues. The CDR3 region has the DNA TGTGCCAGCAGTGAACAACAGGGGGGTTACGAGCAGTACTTC. Translated, it gives CASSEQQGGYEQYF.

The J gene is TRBJ2-1, the V gene TRBV10-3; no clear D. This CDR3 is 15 amino acids long. Trimming left V 1 base short and J 0 bases short, with 7 bases between. The germline CDR1 and CDR2 sequences are ENHRY and SYGVKD. Written as DNA, the CDR3 is TGTGCCATCAGTGAGTTCATGAGCTCCTACAATGAGCAGTTCTTC. It codes for CAISEFMSSYNEQFF.

V and J are TRBV28 and TRBJ1-4, with 7 bases fitting TRBD1. CDR1 and CDR2 (germline): MDHEN, SYDVKM. After removal of 4 bases from V and 0 bases from J, the junction contained 11 bases not matched to a gene. The CDR3 is made up of 18 amino acids. The CDR3 spells CASSSPQGTLATNEKLFF. DNA for the CDR3: TGTGCCAGCAGTTCGCCACAGGGGACCCTTGCAACTAATGAAAAACTGTTTTTT.

CDR3 protein: CASSIGGGGKGTQYF. CDR3 sequence (DNA): TGTGCCAGCAGTATAGGGGGGGGTGGGAAGGGGACCCAGTACTTC. The chain combines TRBV6-1 with TRBJ2-5; D is possibly TRBD2 (7 bases). In germline, CDR1 is MNHNS, CDR2 SASEGT. V lost 5 bases to trimming and J lost 7 bases, with 20 bases between them. This CDR3 has 15 residues.

The chain combines TRBV5-4 with TRBJ2-6, with TRBD1 identical over 11 bases. The CDR3 has 17 residues. The trim removed 4 bases at V and 2 bases at J, leaving 5 bases unmatched. Germline lookup yields CDR1 SGHNT and CDR2 YYREEE (reference sequence). CDR3 sequence reads: CASSQDRGLAGANVLTF. DNA for the CDR3: TGTGCCAGCAGCCAGGACAGGGGGCTTGCTGGGGCCAACGTCCTGACTTTC.

The chain carries TRBV19 and TRBJ2-1, with D perhaps matching TRBD2 (5 bases). Looked up from germline, CDR1 is LNHDA and CDR2 is SQIVND (reference sequence). Trimming cost V 7 bases and J 0 bases, with 16 bases left between them. The CDR3 runs to 16 residues. The CDR3 sequence: CASTPSSGNSYNEQFF. DNA of the CDR3: TGTGCCAGTACCCCATCCTCCGGGAACTCCTACAATGAGCAGTTCTTC.